This T cell receptor beta chain was retrieved from a study of blood T cells in healthy people across ages. With regard to this clonotype: The antigen is undetermined.

For the second PCR, which ran for about 6 to 12 cycles, a sample-barcoded 5' primer and a J-beta primer mix were used. Using its own MiXCR run on the 5' RACE reads, TCRdb lists one record per CDR3 protein. The data contain about a million distinct CDR3 sequences, 45% to 50% of them singletons. Study-wide findings and caveats: While age rose, TCR beta diversity per million T cells dropped in a roughly linear way. Naive T cell percentage showed a strong correlation with TCR beta diversity. Compared with aged donors, long-lived donors showed fewer expanded clones, suggesting selection.

V was trimmed by 7 bases and J by 2 bases, leaving 6 bases between them. The CDR3 totals 13 residues. Germline lookup yields CDR1 MNHEY and CDR2 SVGEGT. The sample comprised blood. The rearrangement joins TRBV6-2 or TRBV6-3 to TRBJ2-6; D unclear. The TCR originated in a young man in good health. The CDR3 spells CASKGTGANVLTF. Here the CDR3 DNA reads TGTGCCAGCAAAGGAACTGGGGCCAACGTCCTGACTTTC.